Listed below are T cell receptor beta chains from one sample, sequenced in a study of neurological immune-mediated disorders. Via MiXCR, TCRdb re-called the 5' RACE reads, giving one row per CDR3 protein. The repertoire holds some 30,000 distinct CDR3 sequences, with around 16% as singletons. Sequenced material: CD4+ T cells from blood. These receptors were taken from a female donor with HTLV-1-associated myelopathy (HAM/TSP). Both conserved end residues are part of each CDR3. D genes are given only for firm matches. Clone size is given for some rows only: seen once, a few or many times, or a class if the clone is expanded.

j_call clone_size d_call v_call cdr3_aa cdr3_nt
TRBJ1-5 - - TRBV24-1 CATSEGFQPQHF TGTGCCACCTCTGAGGGGTTTCAGCCCCAGCATTTT
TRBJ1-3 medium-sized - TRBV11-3 CASSSRSTDPSGNTIYF TGTGCCAGCAGCTCTCGATCGACAGACCCCTCTGGAAACACCATATATTTT
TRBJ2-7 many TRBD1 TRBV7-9 CASSLGQGDYEQYF TGTGCCAGCAGCTTAGGACAGGGAGATTACGAGCAGTACTTC
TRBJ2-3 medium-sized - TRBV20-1 CSGSYATGDRDTQYF TGCAGTGGGAGTTACGCCACCGGCGACCGAGATACGCAGTATTTT
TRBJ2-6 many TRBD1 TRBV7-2 CASSADRGRGANVLTF TGTGCCAGCAGCGCGGACAGGGGGCGGGGGGCCAACGTCCTGACTTTC
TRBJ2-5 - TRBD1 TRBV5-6 CASRQTGGRETQYF TGTGCCAGCAGACAAACAGGGGGCCGCGAGACCCAGTACTTC
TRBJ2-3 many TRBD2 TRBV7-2 CASSLDLGGGFGTDTQYF TGTGCCAGCAGCTTAGACTTGGGGGGGGGGTTTGGCACAGATACGCAGTATTTT
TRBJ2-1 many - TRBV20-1 CSARDRVGTGYNEQFF TGCAGTGCCCGAGATCGGGTCGGGACTGGTTACAATGAGCAGTTCTTC
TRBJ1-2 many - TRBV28 CASRLHPGDGYTF TGTGCCAGCAGACTCCACCCGGGGGATGGCTACACCTTC
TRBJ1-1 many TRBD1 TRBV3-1 CASSATGGNTEAFF TGTGCCAGCAGCGCGACAGGGGGGAACACTGAAGCTTTCTTT
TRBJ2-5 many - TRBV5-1 CASSLATGRVQETQYF TGCGCCAGCAGCTTGGCGACAGGGAGGGTACAAGAGACCCAGTACTTC
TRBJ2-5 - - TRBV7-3 CASVRQGLGENQYF TGTGCCAGCGTCCGACAAGGCTTGGGAGAGAACCAGTACTTC
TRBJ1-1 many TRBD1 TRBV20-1 CSARDSGDRNTEAFF TGCAGTGCTAGAGATTCTGGGGACAGGAACACTGAAGCTTTCTTT
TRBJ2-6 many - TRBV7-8 CASSLNSGANVLTF TGTGCCAGCAGCTTGAACTCTGGGGCCAACGTCCTGACTTTC
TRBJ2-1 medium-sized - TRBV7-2 CASSPVHYNEQFF TGTGCCAGCAGCCCAGTACATTACAATGAGCAGTTCTTC
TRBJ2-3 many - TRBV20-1 CSARTTITQYF TGCAGTGCTAGAACGACTATTACGCAGTATTTT
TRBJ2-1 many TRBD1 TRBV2 CASDFDRGNEQFF TGTGCCAGTGACTTCGACAGGGGAAATGAGCAGTTCTTC
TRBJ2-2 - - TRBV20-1 CSASDITGELFF TGCAGTGCTTCGGACATTACCGGGGAGCTGTTTTTT
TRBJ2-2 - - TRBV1 CTSSHPGTSGSIDTGELFF TGCACCAGCAGCCACCCCGGGACTAGCGGGAGTATAGACACCGGGGAGCTGTTTTTT
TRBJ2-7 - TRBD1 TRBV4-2 CASRRTGDSYEQYF TGTGCCAGCAGACGGACAGGGGACTCCTACGAGCAGTACTTC
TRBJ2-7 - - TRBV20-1 CSATRLVENLDEQYF TGCAGTGCCACCAGACTAGTGGAGAACTTAGACGAGCAGTACTTC
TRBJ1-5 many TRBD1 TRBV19 CASSIFVGTDSNQPQHF TGTGCCAGTAGTATATTCGTCGGGACAGATAGCAATCAGCCCCAGCATTTT
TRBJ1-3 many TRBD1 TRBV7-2 CASSRQGPSNTIYF TGTGCCAGCAGCCGACAGGGACCGTCGAACACCATATATTTT
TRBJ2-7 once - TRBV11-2 CASIFTLYEQYF TGTGCCAGCATTTTTACCCTTTACGAGCAGTACTTC
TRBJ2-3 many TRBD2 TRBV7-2 CASSSPRIVAGGADTQYF TGTGCCAGCAGCTCACCCCGCATAGTAGCGGGAGGAGCAGATACGCAGTATTTT
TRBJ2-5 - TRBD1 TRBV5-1 CASRPKTGVETQYF TGCGCCAGCAGGCCAAAGACAGGGGTTGAGACCCAGTACTTC
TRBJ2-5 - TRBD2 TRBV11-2 CASSGRGLIQETQYF TGTGCCAGCAGCGGACGGGGACTAATACAAGAGACCCAGTACTTC
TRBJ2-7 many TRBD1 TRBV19 CASSLRTGAPNEQYF TGTGCCAGTAGTCTCAGGACAGGGGCCCCGAACGAGCAGTACTTC
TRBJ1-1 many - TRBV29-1 CSVYSLLENTEAFF TGCAGCGTTTATTCCCTTTTGGAGAACACTGAAGCTTTCTTT
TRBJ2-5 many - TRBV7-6 CASSIQGPETQYF TGTGCCAGCAGCATTCAGGGTCCAGAGACCCAGTACTTC
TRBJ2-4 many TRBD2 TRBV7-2 CASTPGRGGPLAKNIQYF TGTGCCAGCACTCCCGGCCGGGGGGGCCCCTTAGCCAAAAACATTCAGTACTTC
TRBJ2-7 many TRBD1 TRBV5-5 CASSTRTGSEQYF TGTGCCAGCAGCACAAGGACAGGGTCCGAGCAGTACTTC
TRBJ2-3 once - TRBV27 CASRTRGTDTQYF TGTGCCAGCAGGACTAGAGGGACAGATACGCAGTATTTT
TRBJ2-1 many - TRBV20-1 CSAYQMPGFNEQFF TGCAGTGCTTACCAGATGCCAGGGTTCAATGAGCAGTTCTTC
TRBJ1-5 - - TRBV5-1 CASSLDGVWQPQHF TGCGCCAGCAGCTTGGACGGGGTCTGGCAGCCCCAGCATTTT
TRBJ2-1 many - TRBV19 CASSLSSYNEQFF TGTGCCAGTAGTCTCAGCTCCTACAATGAGCAGTTCTTC
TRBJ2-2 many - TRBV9 CASSVRGEDTGELFF TGTGCCAGCAGCGTAAGAGGGGAGGATACCGGGGAGCTGTTTTTT
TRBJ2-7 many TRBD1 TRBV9 CASSVVDRGGEQYF TGTGCCAGCAGCGTAGTTGACAGGGGTGGAGAGCAGTACTTC
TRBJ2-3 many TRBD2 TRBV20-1 CSARDTSGGDTQYF TGCAGTGCTAGAGATACTAGCGGGGGAGATACGCAGTATTTT
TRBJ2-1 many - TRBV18 CASSPGDYNEQFF TGTGCCAGCTCACCCGGTGACTACAATGAGCAGTTCTTC
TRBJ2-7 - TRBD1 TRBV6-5 CASSNNRDRAHEQYF TGTGCCAGCAGTAACAACCGGGACAGGGCCCACGAGCAGTACTTC
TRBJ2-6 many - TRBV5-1 CASSLAPGSGANVLTF TGCGCCAGCAGCTTGGCCCCCGGATCCGGGGCCAACGTCCTGACTTTC
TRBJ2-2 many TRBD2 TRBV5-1 CASSTGTSANTGELFF TGCGCCAGCAGCACCGGGACTAGCGCGAACACCGGGGAGCTGTTTTTT
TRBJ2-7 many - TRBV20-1 CSALERQTTSPEQYF TGCAGTGCTTTAGAAAGACAGACGACCTCCCCCGAGCAGTACTTC
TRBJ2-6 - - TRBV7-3 CASSSMSGANVLTF TGTGCCAGCAGCTCAATGTCTGGGGCCAACGTCCTGACTTTC
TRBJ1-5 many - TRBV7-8 CASSLWGGKTNQPQHF TGTGCCAGCAGCTTATGGGGGGGAAAGACCAATCAGCCCCAGCATTTT
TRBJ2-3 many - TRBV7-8 CASSLVASPDTQYF TGTGCCAGCAGCTTAGTGGCGAGCCCAGATACGCAGTATTTT
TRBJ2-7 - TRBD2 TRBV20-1 CSATTSGTYEQYF TGCAGTGCCACGACTAGCGGGACCTACGAGCAGTACTTC
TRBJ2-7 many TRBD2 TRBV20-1 CSARNTNSGRKYEQYF TGCAGTGCAAGAAATACAAATAGCGGGAGGAAGTACGAGCAGTACTTC
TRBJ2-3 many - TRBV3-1 CASNGAGRMYF TGTGCCAGCAATGGGGCAGGGAGAATGTATTTT
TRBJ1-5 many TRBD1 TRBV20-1 CSARKGAVQPQHF TGCAGTGCTAGAAAGGGGGCGGTCCAGCCCCAGCATTTT
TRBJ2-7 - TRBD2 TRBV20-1 CSAGLDLSEQYF TGCAGTGCGGGACTAGACCTTAGCGAGCAGTACTTC
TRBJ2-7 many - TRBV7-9 CASSLFGTDTYEQYF TGTGCCAGCAGCTTATTCGGGACGGACACCTACGAGCAGTACTTC
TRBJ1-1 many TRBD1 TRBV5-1 CASSRQGGNTEAFF TGCGCCAGCAGCCGACAGGGAGGGAACACTGAAGCTTTCTTT